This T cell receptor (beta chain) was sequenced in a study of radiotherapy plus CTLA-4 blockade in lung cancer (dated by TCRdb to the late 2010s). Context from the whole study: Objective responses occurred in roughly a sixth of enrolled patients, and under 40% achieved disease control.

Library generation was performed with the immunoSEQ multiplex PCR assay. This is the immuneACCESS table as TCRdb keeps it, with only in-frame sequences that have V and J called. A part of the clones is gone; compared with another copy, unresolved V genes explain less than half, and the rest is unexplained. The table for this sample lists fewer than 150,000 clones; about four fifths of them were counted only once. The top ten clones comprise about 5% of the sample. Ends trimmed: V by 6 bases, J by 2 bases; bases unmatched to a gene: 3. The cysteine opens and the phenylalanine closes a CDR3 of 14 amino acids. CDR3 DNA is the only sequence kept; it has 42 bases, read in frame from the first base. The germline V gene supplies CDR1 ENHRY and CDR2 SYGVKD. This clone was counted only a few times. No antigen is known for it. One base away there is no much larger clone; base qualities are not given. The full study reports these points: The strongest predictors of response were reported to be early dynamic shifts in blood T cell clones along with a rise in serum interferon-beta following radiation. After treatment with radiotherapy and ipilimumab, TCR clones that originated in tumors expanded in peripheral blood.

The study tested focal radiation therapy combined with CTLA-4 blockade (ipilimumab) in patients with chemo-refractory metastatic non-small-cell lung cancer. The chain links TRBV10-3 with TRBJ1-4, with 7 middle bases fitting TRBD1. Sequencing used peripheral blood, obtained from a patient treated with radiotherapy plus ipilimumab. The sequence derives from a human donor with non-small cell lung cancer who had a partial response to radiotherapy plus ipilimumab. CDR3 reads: CAIRRQGTNEKLFF. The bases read TGTGCCATCAGACGACAGGGCACTAATGAAAAACTGTTTTTT.